What follows describes a single TCR beta chain. A single base is all that separates this from a far larger clone, so a read error is likely. V lost 2 bases to trimming and J lost 5 bases, with 22 bases between them. The V gene's germline CDR1 is SGHAT and CDR2 FQNNGV. The CDR3 runs to 18 residues. The sample belongs to a study of shared clonotypes between healthy human individuals. Deep-level running was used for the assay. The genomic DNA of each subset was split evenly across several immunoSEQ plates. The data were produced by immunoSEQ multiplex PCR, yet TCRdb's version contains in-frame clones alone and is incomplete. The sample comprises about 79,000 clones, 50% to 70% of which are singletons, and around 52% rests with the top ten.

The sequencing sample was made of memory CD8+ T cells sorted from blood. Subset meaning: CD45RO+ cells pooled with CCR7-negative TemRA cells. The clonotype comes from a man aged 25 to 45 in good health. The chain couples TRBV11-2 to TRBJ2-1, with D possibly matching TRBD2 (6 bases). The CDR3 DNA is TGTGCCAGCAGCTTATCCGCTCTGGCGGGATGGTCGCACAATGAGCAGTTCTTC. Its protein is CASSLSALAGWSHNEQFF.